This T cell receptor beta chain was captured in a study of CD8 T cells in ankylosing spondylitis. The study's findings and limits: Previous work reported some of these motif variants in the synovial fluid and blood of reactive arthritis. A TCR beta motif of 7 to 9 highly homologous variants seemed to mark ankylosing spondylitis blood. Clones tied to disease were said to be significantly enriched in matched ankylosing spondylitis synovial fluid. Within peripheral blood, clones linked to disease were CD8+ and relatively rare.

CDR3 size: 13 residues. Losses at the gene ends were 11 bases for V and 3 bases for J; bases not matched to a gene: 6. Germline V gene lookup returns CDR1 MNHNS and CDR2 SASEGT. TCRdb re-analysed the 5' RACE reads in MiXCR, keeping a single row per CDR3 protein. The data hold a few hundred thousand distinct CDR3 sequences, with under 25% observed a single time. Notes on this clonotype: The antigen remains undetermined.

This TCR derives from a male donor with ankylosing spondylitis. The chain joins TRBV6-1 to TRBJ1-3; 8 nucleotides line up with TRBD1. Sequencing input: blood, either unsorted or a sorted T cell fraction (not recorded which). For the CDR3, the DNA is TGTGCCGCCCACGACAGGGGTGGAAACACCATATATTTT. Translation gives CAAHDRGGNTIYF.